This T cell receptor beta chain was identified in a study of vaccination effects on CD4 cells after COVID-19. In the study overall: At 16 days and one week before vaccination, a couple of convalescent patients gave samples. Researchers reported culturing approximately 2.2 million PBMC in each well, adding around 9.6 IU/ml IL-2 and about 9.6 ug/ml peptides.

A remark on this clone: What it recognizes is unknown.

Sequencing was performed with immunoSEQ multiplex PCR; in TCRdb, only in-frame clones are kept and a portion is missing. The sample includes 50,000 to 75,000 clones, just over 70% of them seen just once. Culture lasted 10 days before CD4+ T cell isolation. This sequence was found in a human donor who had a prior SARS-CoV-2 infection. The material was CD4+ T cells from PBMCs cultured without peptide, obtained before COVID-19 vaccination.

The CDR3 is CASSIDPSPGGSQHF. The CDR3 region has the DNA TGTGCCAGTAGTATAGATCCCTCGCCCGGTGGGTCCCAGCATTTT. V is TRBV19 and J is TRBJ1-5, with D hard to call. This CDR3 has 15 residues. The V gene's germline CDR1 is LNHDA and CDR2 SQIVND (reference sequence). Trimming took off 0 bases at V and 11 bases at J, with 17 bases between the two ends.